These 20 T cell receptor beta chains share one sample of origin, sequenced in a study of T cells in localized non-small cell lung cancer. Clones were sequenced by immunoSEQ multiplex PCR, and TCRdb holds only the in-frame ones, with some missing. Counted here are 10,000 to 15,000 clones, about 80% occurring once; the ten biggest clones make up roughly 28%. Source: peripheral blood, taken before any cancer treatment. These receptors were taken from a male donor aged 60 or over with stage I squamous cell lung carcinoma.

This sequence joins TRBV30 and TRBJ2-7; 9 nucleotides match TRBD1. The CDR3 totals 13 residues. The ends lost 8 bases at V and 0 bases at J; junction bases unmatched: 5. Germline V gene sequence: CDR1 GTSNPN, CDR2 SVGIG (reference sequence). The chain's CDR3 is CAGGQGSSYEQYF. The CDR3 nucleotides are TGTGCCGGGGGACAGGGAAGCTCCTACGAGCAGTACTTC.

V usage is TRBV6-4 and J usage is TRBJ2-1, with TRBD1 matching 9 bases. The CDR3 has 14 amino acids. Germline V gene data show CDR1 as MRHNA and CDR2 as SNTAGT. V was pared by 6 bases and J by 2 bases, with 2 bases of the junction left unmatched. CDR3 bases: TGTGCCAGCAGAAGACAGGGGGCCTACAATGAGCAGTTCTTC. This codes for CASRRQGAYNEQFF.

The chain links TRBV7-8 to TRBJ2-7, with 8 bases that match TRBD1. Per germline, CDR1 SGHVS and CDR2 FQNEAQ. V shed 0 bases and J 2 bases; nucleotides not matched to a gene: 9. The CDR3 spans 17 residues. DNA of the CDR3: TGTGCCAGCAGCTTAGCAGGAGGACAGGGAAGTCCCTACGAGCAGTACTTC. Protein sequence: CASSLAGGQGSPYEQYF. The variable domain in full, completed from reference TRBV7-8 and TRBJ2-7, reads GAGVSQSPRYKVAKRGQDVALRCDPISGHVSLFWYQQALGQGPEFLTYFQNEAQLDKSGLPSDRFFAERPEGSVSTLKIQRTQQEDSAVYLCASSLAGGQGSPYEQYFGPGTRLTVT.

V is TRBV4-2 and J is TRBJ2-7; D is perhaps TRBD2 (6 bases). V lost 0 bases, J lost 2 bases, and 23 bases lay in between. This CDR3 contains 19 residues. CDR1 LGHNA and CDR2 YNFKEQ come from the germline V gene. CDR3 DNA: TGTGCCAGCAGCCAAGATCCGCAGGGAGATGCGGGGCTTGCCTACGAGCAGTACTTC. Its translation is CASSQDPQGDAGLAYEQYF.

The gene calls are TRBV30 and TRBJ1-3; D gene ambiguous. The CDR3 is 17 amino acids. Germline V gene data show CDR1 as GTSNPN and CDR2 as SVGIG (reference sequence). Trimming shortened V by 2 bases and J by 0 bases, and 17 bases separated the two germline ends. The CDR3 sequence is CAWSFLAGLSSGNTIYF. The CDR3 DNA reads as TGTGCCTGGAGTTTTCTCGCCGGACTGAGCTCTGGAAACACCATATATTTT.

This rearrangement joins TRBV19 to TRBJ2-3; D is unresolved. V shed 5 bases and J shed 0 bases, with 6 bases lying between them. Germline V lookup: CDR1 LNHDA, CDR2 SQIVND (reference sequence). The CDR3 contains 13 residues. The CDR3 DNA reads TGTGCCAGTAGTTTTCCGAGCACAGATACGCAGTATTTT. It specifies CASSFPSTDTQYF.

This chain connects TRBV2 to TRBJ2-1; no definite D call. The V and J ends lost 1 base and 4 bases respectively, with 8 bases between them. Germline CDR1 and CDR2: SNHLY and FYNNEI. This CDR3 has 14 amino acids. CDR3 residues: CASSEDQSYNEQFF. DNA for the CDR3: TGTGCCAGCAGTGAAGACCAGTCTTACAATGAGCAGTTCTTC.

J is TRBJ1-1 and V is TRBV6-1; D remains ambiguous. Trimming cost V 4 bases and J 5 bases, with 11 bases left between them. CDR3 length: 13 residues. Germline V gene data show CDR1 as MNHNS and CDR2 as SASEGT. The CDR3 loop reads CASSAFTGTEAFF. CDR3 DNA sequence: TGTGCCAGCAGTGCATTCACGGGGACTGAAGCTTTCTTT.

This chain links TRBV27 with TRBJ1-5, with D unclear. Germline V gene lookup returns CDR1 MNHEY and CDR2 SMNVEV (reference sequence). V lost 2 bases, J lost 0 bases, and 11 bases lay in between. This CDR3 spans 16 amino acids. CDR3: CASSLGLTPSNQPQHF. CDR3 sequence (DNA): TGTGCCAGCAGTTTAGGGTTAACACCTAGCAATCAGCCCCAGCATTTT.

The chain recombines TRBV5-1 with TRBJ2-7; 8 nucleotides agree with TRBD2. J lost 2 bases, V lost 2 bases, and 0 bases had no gene match. CDR1 is SGHRS, CDR2 YFSETQ, per germline. This CDR3 is built from 13 residues. As DNA, the CDR3 is TGCGCCAGCAGCTTTAGCGGGACCTACGAGCAGTACTTC. It codes for CASSFSGTYEQYF.

This chain connects TRBV29-1 to TRBJ1-1, with no clear D. The CDR3 consists of 13 residues. V lost 2 bases and J lost 7, with 14 bases in between. The germline V gene encodes CDR1 SQVTM and CDR2 ANQGSEA. The CDR3 region is CSVESPVTNEAFF. DNA of the CDR3: TGCAGCGTTGAATCCCCGGTAACGAATGAAGCTTTCTTT. Together with reference TRBV29-1 and TRBJ1-1, the CDR3 gives the full variable domain: SAVISQKPSRDICQRGTSLTIQCQVDSQVTMMFWYRQQPGQSLTLIATANQGSEATYESGFVIDKFPISRPNLTFSTLTVSNMSPEDSSIYLCSVESPVTNEAFFGQGTRLTVV.

The gene calls are TRBV29-1 and TRBJ1-1; perhaps TRBD1 as D (5 bases). V was pared by 8 bases and J by 4 bases, with 17 bases between. Germline values: CDR1 SQVTM, CDR2 ANQGSEA. This CDR3 has 13 residues. The CDR3 loop is CSLTDTGGTEAFF. The CDR3 DNA is TGCAGCCTTACTGACACAGGTGGCACTGAAGCTTTCTTT.

This rearrangement joins TRBV5-1 to TRBJ2-2, with a weak D call TRBD1 (6 bases). This CDR3 comprises 15 residues. Between the trimmed V and J ends, which lost 4 bases and 2 bases, there was a span of 12 bases. Germline V lookup: CDR1 SGHRS, CDR2 YFSETQ. DNA of the CDR3: TGCGCCAGCAGCCTCGGACAGTTAAACACCGGGGAGCTGTTTTTT. As protein: CASSLGQLNTGELFF.

The gene calls are TRBV6-1 and TRBJ1-5; D call uncertain. This CDR3 contains 14 residues. CDR1 and CDR2 from the germline V gene are MNHNS and SASEGT. V was clipped by 2 bases and J by 4 bases, with 9 bases between them. CDR3 in DNA: TGTGCCAGCAGTGAAAGGGAACGAAATCAGCCCCAGCATTTT. Translated: CASSERERNQPQHF.

The J gene is TRBJ1-1, the V gene TRBV6-1; D is unresolved. The CDR3 extends over 14 amino acids. The ends were cut back, 4 bases at V and 1 base at J, with 10 bases in the middle. Germline V gene sequence: CDR1 MNHNS, CDR2 SASEGT. The CDR3 sequence: CASSVLGSNTEAFF. As DNA, the CDR3 is TGTGCCAGCAGTGTTTTGGGGTCGAACACTGAAGCTTTCTTT.

This sequence joins TRBV7-9 and TRBJ2-3; the D gene is possibly TRBD1 (6 bases). The CDR3 consists of 16 residues. V was shortened by 5 bases and J by 6 bases, with 21 bases between the two germline ends. Germline values: CDR1 SEHNR, CDR2 FQNEAQ (reference sequence). The CDR3 here is CASSVQGPRDGDTQYF. The CDR3 bases are TGTGCCAGCAGCGTACAGGGACCCAGAGATGGGGATACGCAGTATTTT.

This chain uses TRBV5-1 with TRBJ1-2; D not resolved. V was cut by 6 bases and J by 2 bases, with 17 bases left in between. Germline V gene sequence: CDR1 SGHRS, CDR2 YFSETQ. The CDR3 runs to 15 residues. The CDR3 DNA is TGCGCCAGCACCTCGCTTGCAGGAGGCAACTATGGCTACACCTTC. Protein product: CASTSLAGGNYGYTF.

The chain has TRBV5-1 and TRBJ2-3; D call uncertain. CDR3 length equals 14 residues. V was pared by 0 bases and J by 4 bases, with 9 bases between. Germline V gene data show CDR1 as SGHRS and CDR2 as YFSETQ. The CDR3 sequence is CASSLVAGSDTQYF. DNA of the CDR3: TGCGCCAGCAGCTTGGTCGCAGGATCAGATACGCAGTATTTT.

The rearrangement joins TRBV19 to TRBJ1-1, with D unclear. The V end lost 6 bases, the J end lost 4 bases, and 15 bases lay between the germline ends. CDR3 length: 14 amino acids. Germline assignment: CDR1 LNHDA and CDR2 SQIVND (reference sequence). The CDR3 nucleotides are TGTGCCAGTAGCGGAATTTTCGGGCGCACTGAAGCTTTCTTT. Residues: CASSGIFGRTEAFF.

The chain employs TRBV4-2 and TRBJ2-3, with 8 nucleotides matching TRBD2. With V trimmed by 3 bases and J by 1 base, 6 bases remained unmatched. The germline CDR1 and CDR2 sequences are LGHNA and YNFKEQ. This CDR3 has 16 amino acids. CDR3 protein: CASSQARAGGTDTQYF. DNA of the CDR3: TGTGCCAGCAGCCAGGCCCGAGCGGGAGGCACAGATACGCAGTATTTT.